This TCR beta chain was identified during a study of shared clonotypes between healthy human individuals. On the study more broadly: Plates per donor: three CD4 naive, three CD4 memory, two CD8 naive, one CD8 memory.

Assay: immunoSEQ multiplex PCR; the TCRdb copy retains only in-frame clones and omits some. The sample lists about 1 million clones; approximately 68% were seen once. In germline, CDR1 is SGHRS, CDR2 YFSETQ. This CDR3 has 15 amino acids. J gave up 2 bases and V 4 bases, and 8 bases lay outside the gene matches. Investigators divided CD4+ cells into CD45RA+ naive and CD45RA-negative memory subsets. Concerning this clone: Its target is unknown.

Study-wide results and caveats: Memory subsets had estimated richness that was generally smaller than that of naive subsets.

The sequencing sample was made of memory CD4+ T cells sorted from blood. Regarding subset: CD45RA-negative fraction. This TCR came from a man younger than 35 in good health. The chain recombines TRBV5-1 with TRBJ1-2, with 7 bases that match TRBD1. The CDR3 loop is CASSTPGTDNYGYTF. The CDR3, as DNA: TGCGCCAGCAGCACCCCCGGGACAGACAACTATGGCTACACCTTC.